The entry below gives a single T cell receptor (beta chain) sequence along with its context. What it recognizes is unknown. Germline assignment: CDR1 SGHAT and CDR2 FQNNGV. V shed 5 bases and J 6 bases; nucleotides not matched to a gene: 12. The CDR3 length is 18 residues. TCRdb ran MiXCR on the PCR reads. The sample carries about 6,200 clones, around 33% recorded once. The data are from a study of metastatic and nonmetastatic thyroid tumors. Overall study findings and caveats: Malignant thyroid tumors reportedly exceeded benign nodules significantly in TCR beta diversity, with the difference appearing in blood and tumor.

Thyroid surgery had not been preceded by any treatment in any patient. The chain combines TRBV11-2 with TRBJ2-1; 14 positions match TRBD2. The receptor comes from a female donor with papillary thyroid cancer or a benign thyroid nodule (not recorded which). Some clones in this sample may be carry-over from other donors' samples. The sequenced sample consisted of adjacent normal tissue. The CDR3 protein is CASSLGTSGSEGGNEQFF. The CDR3 DNA follows: TGTGCCAGCAGCCTAGGGACTAGCGGGAGTGAGGGCGGCAATGAGCAGTTCTTC.